The clone carrying this T cell receptor beta chain was seen just once. Its target is not known. The sample originates from a study of blood T cells in healthy people across ages. Study observations and caveats: Naive T cell percentage showed a strong correlation with the diversity of TCR beta. The fall in TCR beta diversity per million T cells was roughly linear with age.

Germline V gene sequence: CDR1 MNHEY, CDR2 SVGEGT. V lost 1 base, J lost 1 base, and 11 bases lay in between. The CDR3 loop spans 16 amino acids. Next came a second PCR, run for about 7 to 12 cycles, which used a sample-barcoded 5' primer along with a J-beta primer mix. Per sample, CDR3-containing paired-end reads numbered at least 2.5 million. TCRdb reprocessed the 5' RACE reads via MiXCR and lists one record per CDR3 protein. Of just over 1 million distinct CDR3 sequences listed, 40% to 55% are singletons. Sequencing was performed on blood. The V and J genes are TRBV6-2 or TRBV6-3 and TRBJ1-5; D gene ambiguous. This TCR was recovered from an older woman in good health. CDR3 sequence (DNA): TGTGCCAGCAGTTACTGGGAGGGCCTCAGCAATCAGCCCCAGCATTTT. It is translated as CASSYWEGLSNQPQHF.